The rows below give T cell receptor beta chains drawn from one sample of a study of regulatory T cells in long-lasting Graves disease. TCRdb itself ran the multiplex PCR reads through MiXCR, one entry per CDR3 protein. The sample has more than 400,000 distinct CDR3 sequences; around 15% are singletons. The sample also formed part of further work on T cells in Graves' hyperthyroidism and ophthalmopathy.

Sequencing used peripheral blood mononuclear cells (PBMCs), obtained at new diagnosis, from a patient treated with antithyroid drugs. The source of these receptors is a man in his forties or fifties with Graves disease. Both conserved end residues are part of each CDR3. D genes are given only for firm matches. Clone size is stated in some rows and not others, as once, few, many or a class when expanded.

TRBV5-1	many	-	TRBJ2-7	TGTGCCAGCAGCTTATTCGATCGAGGCGAGCAGTACTTC	CASSLFDRGEQYF
TRBV5-1	few	TRBD1	TRBJ2-7	TGCGCCAGCAGCCCGATCACAGGGGGCTCCTACGAGCAGTACTTC	CASSPITGGSYEQYF
TRBV5-6	many	-	TRBJ2-7	TGTGCCAGCAGCGGGGTCGGGACGGCGAGCTCCTACGAGCAGTACTTC	CASSGVGTASSYEQYF
TRBV18	many	TRBD1	TRBJ2-7	TGTGCCAGCTCACCTATTCAAGGGGGCCCCTACGAGCAGTACTTC	CASSPIQGGPYEQYF
TRBV28	-	TRBD1	TRBJ1-2	TGTGCCAGTTCGACAGGGGGCAAAGGCTACACCTTC	CASSTGGKGYTF
TRBV15	-	-	TRBJ1-1	TGTGCCACCAGCAAAGGGAACACTGAAGCTTTCTTT	CATSKGNTEAFF
TRBV6-8	-	-	TRBJ2-7	TGTGCCAGCAGAAACCCCAACCAACAGCTCTCCTACGAGCAGTACTTC	CASRNPNQQLSYEQYF
TRBV7-9	many	-	TRBJ1-1	TGTGCCAGCACGCACATCCGGGACAAGTACACTGAAGCTTTCTTT	CASTHIRDKYTEAFF
TRBV18	many	-	TRBJ1-2	TGTGCCAGCTCACCGGACAGCTTAATTTATGGCTACACCTTC	CASSPDSLIYGYTF
TRBV20-1	many	TRBD2	TRBJ2-1	TGCAGTGCTAGAGATCTGGCGGGAGTGGGCTACAATGAGCAGTTCTTC	CSARDLAGVGYNEQFF
TRBV29-1	-	-	TRBJ1-2	TGCAGCGAACGACGGGGGGGCTATGGCTACACCTTC	CSERRGGYGYTF
TRBV29-1	-	TRBD2	TRBJ2-7	TGCAGCGCCCTGGGACTAGCGGAAAGTTACGAGCAGTACTTC	CSALGLAESYEQYF
TRBV20-1	many	-	TRBJ2-7	TGCAGTGCTAGAAGGGCGTCTGCCTCCTACGAGCAGTACTTC	CSARRASASYEQYF
TRBV11-3	many	-	TRBJ2-1	TGTGCCAGCAGCACGACTAGTTTACATGAGCAGTTCTTC	CASSTTSLHEQFF
TRBV4-2	few	-	TRBJ2-1	TGTGCCAGCAGCCAGGCGGACTCGAGCTCCTACAATGAGCAGTTCTTC	CASSQADSSSYNEQFF
TRBV6-1	-	TRBD2	TRBJ2-7	TGTGCCAGCCTGACTAGCGGGAGGGCAGTCTACGAGCAGTACTTC	CASLTSGRAVYEQYF
TRBV7-9	few	-	TRBJ2-7	TGTGCCAGCAGCTTCTCCCGGGGCCCAATAGGCGAGCAGTACTTC	CASSFSRGPIGEQYF
TRBV6-1	many	TRBD2	TRBJ2-1	TGTGCCAGCACCTCCCCGGGGGAGGGCAATGAGCAGTTCTTC	CASTSPGEGNEQFF
TRBV5-1	many	TRBD2	TRBJ2-2	TGCGCCAGCAGCTTATTACTAGCGGGAGGCACCGGGGAGCTGTTTTTT	CASSLLLAGGTGELFF
TRBV4-1	few	-	TRBJ2-7	TGCGCCAGCAGCCAAGACGCGGAAAAGTGGTCGGCTGTCCGGGGCGAGCAGTACTTC	CASSQDAEKWSAVRGEQYF
TRBV24-1	few	TRBD2	TRBJ2-6	TGTGCCACCAGTGACCGGGAGGGTGGGGCCAACGTCCTGACTTTC	CATSDREGGANVLTF
TRBV3-1	many	TRBD1	TRBJ2-3	TGTGCCAGCAGCCACATACGAGGACAGGGAAGGGCAGATACGCAGTATTTT	CASSHIRGQGRADTQYF
TRBV2	few	-	TRBJ1-1	TGTGCCAGCAGTTGGACAAGGGGATATACTGAAGCTTTCTTT	CASSWTRGYTEAFF
TRBV20-1	many	TRBD2	TRBJ2-7	TGCAGTGCTTGGGCTAGCGGGAGGGCCGAGGGATACTACGAGCAGTACTTC	CSAWASGRAEGYYEQYF
TRBV28	-	-	TRBJ2-2	TGTGCCAGCAGCCCTTTGGGAGGGGAGCTGTTTTTT	CASSPLGGELFF
TRBV24-1	few	-	TRBJ2-3	TGTGCCACCAGTGACGCCAGATGGAGTAGCACAGATACGCAGTATTTT	CATSDARWSSTDTQYF
TRBV6-1	many	-	TRBJ1-5	TGTGCCAGCAGTACCCGGGACGGAAATCAGCCCCAGCATTTT	CASSTRDGNQPQHF
TRBV20-1	many	-	TRBJ2-7	TGCAGTGCCCTGGCTGGGGGGAACTACGAGCAGTACTTC	CSALAGGNYEQYF
TRBV3-1	many	-	TRBJ1-2	TGTGCCAGCAGCCAAGAAGTCTATGGCTACACCTTC	CASSQEVYGYTF
TRBV4-1	few	-	TRBJ1-4	TGCGCCAGCAGCCAAGAAAGTTTTAGAGGGGCGGAAGAAAAACTGTTTTTT	CASSQESFRGAEEKLFF
TRBV20-1	few	TRBD2	TRBJ2-1	TGCAGTCCCTTGGGGGCGGGAGGGATCTACAATGAGCAGTTCTTC	CSPLGAGGIYNEQFF
TRBV7-2	many	TRBD1	TRBJ2-5	TGTGCCAGCAGATTACCCGGGACAGGGGGCGCGGAGACCCAGTACTTC	CASRLPGTGGAETQYF
TRBV15	many	TRBD2	TRBJ2-1	TGTGCCACCAGCAGACCAGCAGCGGGAGACTACAATGAGCAGTTCTTC	CATSRPAAGDYNEQFF
TRBV11-2	few	-	TRBJ1-1	TGTGCCAGCAGCTTCGCAATTACCCGCACTGAAGCTTTCTTT	CASSFAITRTEAFF
TRBV2	many	-	TRBJ1-5	TGTGCCAGCAGGGGGAATAGCAATCAGCCCCAGCATTTT	CASRGNSNQPQHF
TRBV28	few	-	TRBJ2-7	TGTGCCAGCAGTTATCCTAACAGAGGGAGTTCCTACGAGCAGTACTTC	CASSYPNRGSSYEQYF
TRBV29-1	-	-	TRBJ2-4	TGCGGCGTTGGCTTTAAGTCCAAAAACATTCAGTACTTC	CGVGFKSKNIQYF
TRBV3-1	many	-	TRBJ2-3	TGTGCCAGCAGCCAAGGGTCAATATTGGAGGGACTGTACACAGATACGCAGTATTTT	CASSQGSILEGLYTDTQYF
TRBV18	-	-	TRBJ2-5	TGTGCCAGCTCACCACCGGGTCCGTACAATGAGCAGTACTTC	CASSPPGPYNEQYF
TRBV12-3/TRBV12-4	many	TRBD1	TRBJ2-1	TGTGCCAGCAGTTTGGGTCAGGGGGCTTTCAATGAGCAGTTCTTC	CASSLGQGAFNEQFF
TRBV11-3	many	TRBD1	TRBJ2-7	TGTGCCAGCAGCTCCTCTACCGGGACAGGGACCTACGAGCAGTACTTC	CASSSSTGTGTYEQYF
TRBV29-1	-	-	TRBJ2-7	TGCAGCGCTGCTGAAAGTGTCTACGAGCAGTACTTC	CSAAESVYEQYF
TRBV4-1	many	-	TRBJ1-1	TGCGCCAGCAGCCAGGGGGGCATGATGAACACTGAAGCTTTCTTT	CASSQGGMMNTEAFF
TRBV9	many	-	TRBJ2-3	TGTGCCAGCAACATGGGGGGGCTGAGCACAGATACGCAGTATTTT	CASNMGGLSTDTQYF
TRBV10-2	-	-	TRBJ2-7	TGCGCCAGCAGTGAGTCTCGGAGGCGGCCCTACGAGCAGTACTTC	CASSESRRRPYEQYF
TRBV27	many	TRBD2	TRBJ2-7	TGTGCCAGCAGTGTAATAGCGGGATACTTACACGAGCAGTACTTC	CASSVIAGYLHEQYF
TRBV28	many	TRBD2	TRBJ2-7	TGTGCCAGCAGTTTGGGCCTAGCGGGAGCAAACGAGCAGTACTTC	CASSLGLAGANEQYF
TRBV7-9	many	-	TRBJ2-3	TGTGCCAGCAGCGGTGTGTCAGATACGCAGTATTTT	CASSGVSDTQYF
TRBV28	many	TRBD1	TRBJ1-5	TGTGCCAGCAGTTTTAGGCAGGGGGACAATCAGCCCCAGCATTTT	CASSFRQGDNQPQHF
TRBV11-3	many	TRBD2	TRBJ2-1	TGTGCCAGCAGCTCCTTTCTAGCGGGAGTCCACAATGAGCAGTTCTTC	CASSSFLAGVHNEQFF
TRBV3-1	many	TRBD1	TRBJ2-1	TGTGCCAGCAGCCAGACTACAGGGGGCTATGAGCAGTTCTTC	CASSQTTGGYEQFF
TRBV5-1	many	TRBD2	TRBJ2-1	TGCGCCAGCAGCTTGGGCGGGAGTCTTTACAATGAGCAGTTCTTC	CASSLGGSLYNEQFF
TRBV12-3/TRBV12-4	many	-	TRBJ2-7	TGTGCCAGCAGTTCTTCACAGGGAGAGCAGTACTTC	CASSSSQGEQYF
TRBV30	many	-	TRBJ2-1	TGTGCCTGGAAGAGGAAAGACTCGGGAAGAAACAATGAGCAGTTCTTC	CAWKRKDSGRNNEQFF